This TCR beta chain was profiled in a study of T cell repertoires in cytomegalovirus infection. The germline gives CDR1 SGHAT, CDR2 FQNNGV. There are 15 residues in the CDR3. V was clipped by 3 bases and J by 4 bases, with 13 bases between them. TCRdb ran MiXCR on the reads and lists one entry per CDR3 protein. This table holds roughly 500,000 distinct CDR3 sequences, 30% to 40% found once. Comment on this clonotype: Its cognate antigen is unknown.

The chain couples TRBV11-2 to TRBJ1-5, with a possible D match to TRBD1 (5 bases). This specimen consisted of cultured PBMCs, obtained from culture after CMV antigen stimulation. This receptor was identified in a human donor in good health (CMV status not recorded). Some clones in this sample may be carry-over from other donors' samples. The CDR3 reads CASSFRGLGNQPQHF. DNA of the CDR3: TGTGCCAGCAGCTTTAGGGGCCTGGGAAATCAGCCCCAGCATTTT. Variable domain in full (rest from reference TRBV11-2 and TRBJ1-5): EAGVAQSPRYKIIEKRQSVAFWCNPISGHATLYWYQQILGQGPKLLIQFQNNGVVDDSQLPKDRFSAERLKGVDSTLKIQPAKLEDSAVYLCASSFRGLGNQPQHFGDGTRLSIL.